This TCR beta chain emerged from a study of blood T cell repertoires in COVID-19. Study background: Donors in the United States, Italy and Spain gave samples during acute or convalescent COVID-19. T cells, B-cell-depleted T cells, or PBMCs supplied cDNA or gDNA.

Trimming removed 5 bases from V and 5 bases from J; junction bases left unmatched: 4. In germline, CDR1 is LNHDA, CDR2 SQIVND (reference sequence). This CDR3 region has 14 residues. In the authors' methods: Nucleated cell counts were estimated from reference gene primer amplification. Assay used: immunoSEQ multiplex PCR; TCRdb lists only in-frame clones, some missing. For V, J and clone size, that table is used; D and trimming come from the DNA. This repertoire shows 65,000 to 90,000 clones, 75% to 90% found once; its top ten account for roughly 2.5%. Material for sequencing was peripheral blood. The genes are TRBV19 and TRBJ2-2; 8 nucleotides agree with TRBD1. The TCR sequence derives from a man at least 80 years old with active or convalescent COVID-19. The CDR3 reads CASSQGARTGELFF. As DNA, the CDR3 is TGTGCCAGTAGTCAGGGGGCGCGGACCGGGGAGCTGTTTTTT.